The rows below give T cell receptor beta chains drawn from one sample of a study of vaccination and CD4 T cells after COVID-19. TCRdb fed the PCR reads into MiXCR, producing one record per CDR3 protein. The table includes tens of thousands of distinct CDR3 sequences, 49% detected once. The input for sequencing was CD4+ T cells from blood, taken about 7 months after SARS-CoV-2 vaccination. These receptors all come from a human donor who had recovered from COVID-19. CDR3s include the opening cysteine and the closing phenylalanine or tryptophan. Fields, in order: J gene, D gene, V gene, clone size, CDR3 protein, CDR3 DNA. A D gene is named only where the DNA matches it firmly. Clone size, where shown, is once, few, many, or a class for clones that have expanded.

>TRBJ1-5|.|TRBV4-2|.
CASSQVGGSNNQPQHF
TGTGCCAGCAGCCAAGTTGGAGGGTCGAACAATCAGCCCCAGCATTTT
>TRBJ1-5|.|TRBV20-1|.
CSAMRYSNQPQHF
TGCAGTGCTATGCGGTATAGCAATCAGCCCCAGCATTTT
>TRBJ2-5|.|TRBV7-2|.
CASSLEATSPQETQYF
TGTGCCAGCAGCTTAGAAGCTACTAGCCCTCAAGAGACCCAGTACTTC
>TRBJ2-6|.|TRBV19|few
CASSIQVGSGANVLTF
TGTGCCAGTAGTATACAGGTTGGCTCTGGGGCCAACGTCCTGACTTTC
>TRBJ2-3|.|TRBV28|.
CASSSGAVGRADTQYF
TGTGCCAGCAGCTCGGGGGCGGTCGGACGGGCAGATACGCAGTATTTT
>TRBJ2-7|.|TRBV19|once
CASSIVARRGEQYF
TGTGCCAGTAGTATCGTGGCCCGTCGGGGCGAGCAGTACTTC
>TRBJ2-5|TRBD2|TRBV11-1|.
CASSSVTSGRLRETQYF
TGTGCCAGCAGCTCCGTGACTAGCGGGAGACTACGAGAGACCCAGTACTTC
>TRBJ1-2|.|TRBV27|.
CASSLFPDYGYTF
TGTGCCAGCAGTTTATTTCCGGATTATGGCTACACCTTC
>TRBJ1-5|TRBD1|TRBV19|.
CASSNPTGGHQPQHF
TGTGCCAGTAGTAACCCTACAGGGGGGCATCAGCCCCAGCATTTT
>TRBJ2-3|.|TRBV7-9|.
CASSSPGTDTQYF
TGTGCCAGCAGTTCACCGGGGACAGATACGCAGTATTTT
>TRBJ2-1|TRBD2|TRBV19|.
CASQIAGGPSEQFF
TGTGCCAGTCAGATAGCGGGAGGGCCAAGTGAGCAGTTCTTC
>TRBJ1-6|.|TRBV7-9|.
CASSLWYHPEVDSPLHF
TGTGCCAGCAGCTTATGGTACCACCCGGAGGTGGATTCACCCCTCCACTTT
>TRBJ1-5|TRBD1|TRBV19|.
CASSDRVGQPQHF
TGTGCCAGTAGTGACAGGGTAGGTCAGCCCCAGCATTTT
>TRBJ1-2|.|TRBV18|.
CASSREGYNYGYTF
TGTGCCAGCTCACGGGAGGGGTACAACTATGGCTACACCTTC
>TRBJ2-2|TRBD1|TRBV6-1|once
CASTNGQGEGETGELFF
TGTGCCAGCACCAACGGACAGGGCGAGGGGGAAACCGGGGAGCTGTTTTTT
>TRBJ2-5|.|TRBV7-2|few
CASSYGFQETQYF
TGTGCCAGCAGCTACGGGTTCCAAGAGACCCAGTACTTC
>TRBJ1-6|TRBD1|TRBV6-1|.
CASSPGDRDSPLHF
TGTGCCAGCAGCCCCGGGGACAGGGATTCACCCCTCCACTTT
>TRBJ1-5|.|TRBV7-2|few
CASSLGRGQINHSNQPQHF
TGTGCCAGCAGCTTAGGGCGTGGCCAGATTAATCATAGCAATCAGCCCCAGCATTTT
>TRBJ1-5|.|TRBV28|.
CASSLSQTNQPQHF
TGTGCCAGCAGTTTGTCACAGACAAATCAGCCCCAGCATTTT
>TRBJ2-3|.|TRBV5-3|.
CARSFDSADTQYF
TGTGCCAGAAGCTTTGACAGCGCAGATACGCAGTATTTT
>TRBJ2-7|TRBD1|TRBV4-1|.
CASSQAGGSYEQYF
TGCGCCAGCAGCCAGGCAGGGGGTTCCTACGAGCAGTACTTC
>TRBJ1-5|.|TRBV27|.
CASRDTLSNRPQHF
TGTGCCAGCAGAGACACCCTTAGCAATCGGCCCCAGCATTTT
>TRBJ2-5|.|TRBV24-1|few
CATSDLTLGGETQYF
TGTGCCACCAGTGATTTAACCCTAGGGGGGGAGACCCAGTACTTC
>TRBJ2-5|.|TRBV7-3|.
CASSLSSSVGAQETQYF
TGTGCCAGCAGCTTATCTAGCTCCGTGGGGGCCCAAGAGACCCAGTACTTC
>TRBJ2-1|TRBD2|TRBV20-1|.
CSAQVAGGPIFHIYNEQFF
TGCAGTGCCCAAGTAGCGGGAGGTCCCATATTCCACATCTACAATGAGCAGTTCTTC
>TRBJ2-7|.|TRBV6-5|few
CASSLGLPQDEQYF
TGTGCCAGCAGTTTGGGACTCCCTCAAGACGAGCAGTACTTC
>TRBJ1-5|.|TRBV19|.
CASTQGIGNQPQHF
TGTGCCAGTACCCAGGGAATTGGCAATCAGCCCCAGCATTTT
>TRBJ1-2|.|TRBV19|few
CASITDSYGYTF
TGTGCCAGTATTACAGATTCCTATGGCTACACCTTC
>TRBJ2-3|TRBD1|TRBV5-4|.
CASSQEGQGGADTQYF
TGCGCCAGCAGCCAAGAGGGACAGGGGGGCGCAGATACGCAGTATTTT
>TRBJ2-1|TRBD2|TRBV20-1|.
CSARGGSSYNEQFF
TGCAGTGCTAGGGGCGGGAGCTCCTACAATGAGCAGTTCTTC
>TRBJ2-3|.|TRBV2|.
CASRGSGPASTDTQYF
TGTGCCAGCAGAGGGAGCGGCCCCGCTAGCACAGATACGCAGTATTTT
>TRBJ2-7|.|TRBV27|.
CASSPPRRWEYEQYF
TGTGCCAGCAGTCCCCCTCGTAGGTGGGAATACGAGCAGTACTTC
>TRBJ2-3|.|TRBV2|.
CASTMLRAPSTDTQYF
TGTGCCAGCACAATGCTCCGGGCCCCTAGCACAGATACGCAGTATTTT
>TRBJ2-5|TRBD1|TRBV6-1|few
CASSRKRQGALLTQETQYF
TGTGCCAGCAGTCGGAAACGACAGGGGGCTTTACTCACCCAAGAGACCCAGTACTTC
>TRBJ1-6|.|TRBV7-8|.
CASSPGSSYNSPLHF
TGTGCCAGCAGCCCAGGGAGCTCCTATAATTCACCCCTCCACTTT
>TRBJ2-3|TRBD2|TRBV20-1|.
CSARGGLGTSATDTQYF
TGCAGTGCTAGGGGGGGGCTCGGGACTAGCGCCACAGATACGCAGTATTTT
>TRBJ2-3|.|TRBV20-1|.
CSASTTRLADTQYF
TGCAGTGCTAGTACCACTAGATTAGCAGATACGCAGTATTTT
>TRBJ2-3|.|TRBV15|medium-sized
CATSREIRGGPDTQYF
TGTGCCACCAGCAGAGAGATTCGGGGAGGCCCAGATACGCAGTATTTT
>TRBJ2-5|.|TRBV6-2/TRBV6-3|few
CASSYGAGLLTQYF
TGTGCCAGCAGTTACGGGGCAGGCCTATTGACCCAGTACTTC
>TRBJ2-4|.|TRBV6-1|.
CASAKQGVGAKNIQYF
TGTGCCAGCGCAAAACAGGGTGTCGGGGCCAAAAACATTCAGTACTTC
>TRBJ1-6|TRBD1|TRBV12-3/TRBV12-4|.
CASSSLQGAFNSPLHF
TGTGCCAGCAGTTCCTTACAGGGGGCTTTTAATTCACCCCTCCACTTT
>TRBJ2-3|.|TRBV7-2|.
CASSFMSGTDTQYF
TGTGCCAGCAGCTTTATGTCAGGCACAGATACGCAGTATTTT
>TRBJ1-5|.|TRBV28|few
CASLTRGSQPQHF
TGTGCCAGCCTTACGAGGGGATCCCAGCCCCAGCATTTT
>TRBJ1-1|.|TRBV27|few
CASSFAGVGTEAFF
TGTGCCAGCAGTTTTGCAGGGGTGGGCACTGAAGCTTTCTTT
>TRBJ2-3|.|TRBV20-1|.
CSASGGKIRDTQYF
TGCAGTGCTAGCGGCGGAAAAATCAGAGATACGCAGTATTTT
>TRBJ2-3|TRBD2|TRBV7-2|few
CASSLASGSRADTQYF
TGTGCCAGCAGCTTAGCTAGCGGGAGCCGGGCAGATACGCAGTATTTT
>TRBJ2-7|.|TRBV20-1|.
CSARGRVAYEQYF
TGCAGTGCTAGAGGTCGGGTAGCCTACGAGCAGTACTTC
>TRBJ1-5|.|TRBV10-2|once
CASNTARQPQHF
TGCGCCAGTAACACGGCTCGTCAGCCCCAGCATTTT
>TRBJ2-2|.|TRBV7-9|.
CASSLTPPGSTGELFF
TGTGCCAGCAGCTTAACCCCTCCAGGGTCAACCGGGGAGCTGTTTTTT
>TRBJ2-3|TRBD2|TRBV6-1|few
CASSRGLAGGPLADTQYF
TGTGCCAGCAGTCGAGGACTAGCGGGAGGGCCATTGGCAGATACGCAGTATTTT
>TRBJ2-7|TRBD2|TRBV28|.
CASSSRAGSPYEQYF
TGTGCCAGCAGTTCTAGAGCGGGAAGCCCCTACGAGCAGTACTTC